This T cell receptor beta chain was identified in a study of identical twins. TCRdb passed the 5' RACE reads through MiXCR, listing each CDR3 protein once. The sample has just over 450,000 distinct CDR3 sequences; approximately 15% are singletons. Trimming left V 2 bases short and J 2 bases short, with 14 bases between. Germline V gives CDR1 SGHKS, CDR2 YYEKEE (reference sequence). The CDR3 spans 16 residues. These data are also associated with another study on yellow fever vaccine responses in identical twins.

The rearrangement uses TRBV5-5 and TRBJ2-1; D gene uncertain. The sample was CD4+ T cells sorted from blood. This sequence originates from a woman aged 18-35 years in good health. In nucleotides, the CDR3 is TGTGCCAGCAGCTTTCGCCTCGGCGACACCTACAATGAGCAGTTCTTC. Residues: CASSFRLGDTYNEQFF.